The rows below give T cell receptor beta chains drawn from one sample of a study of T cell repertoires in cytomegalovirus infection. One entry per CDR3 protein, called by TCRdb with MiXCR from the reads. The repertoire holds under 300,000 distinct CDR3 sequences, under 25% seen once, with 15% to 20% in the top ten. Their target antigens are unknown. Specimen: cultured PBMCs, collected from culture after CMV antigen stimulation. The receptors shown here come from a human donor in good health (CMV status not recorded). Some clones in this sample may be carry-over from other donors' samples. CDR3s include the opening cysteine and the closing phenylalanine or tryptophan.

v_call cdr3_aa
TRBV29-1 CSVEDPNRGPGYGYTF
TRBV7-2 CASSLTDSTGGNRIQYF
TRBV29-1 CSVEENPRYQFF
TRBV15 CATSSRRREGGNIQYF
TRBV5-1 CASSFTGTSTDTQYF
TRBV27 CASRKLTGALNSGANVLTF
TRBV27 CASTPRTASSYNEQFF
TRBV4-1 CASSQEPGRTDTQYF
TRBV6-2/TRBV6-3 CASRPKTREGRPHEQYF
TRBV10-3 CAISSRDQPQHF
TRBV11-3 CASSLGPPNPRGQWTQYF
TRBV28 CASSSQGVPQNTEAFF
TRBV7-2 CASSPLGAAYNEQFF
TRBV19 CASTLRGGALGQPQHF
TRBV7-8 CASSPKAASNSNQPQHF
TRBV12-3/TRBV12-4 CASSLLTGGNTEAFF
TRBV19 CASSPNNQWGEAFF
TRBV28 CASSSVTRGPYGYTF
TRBV25-1 CASSVRERPGANVLTF
TRBV19 CASRTGATDTQYF
TRBV6-5 CASSYSGGEGDTQYF
TRBV20-1 CSATSGRTDTQYF
TRBV7-9 CASSSWASENEQFF
TRBV7-9 CASRPDRGSFNEQFF
TRBV6-2/TRBV6-3 CATEGQGAVGTQYF
TRBV6-1 CASSEVVTDPGYGYTF
TRBV7-2 CASSIDRPEAFF
TRBV7-6 CASSLARGPRRDIQYF
TRBV7-6 CASSPGTSWSSYNEQFF
TRBV5-1 CASSLAQRYTDTQYF
TRBV20-1 CSARPGLAMNEQFF
TRBV6-2/TRBV6-3 CASSSRTGARLGQPQHF
TRBV12-3/TRBV12-4 CASSFKGAPEAFF
TRBV5-1 CASSLGVGTYNQPQHF
TRBV24-1 CATSDSLNTEAFF
TRBV28 CASSVPGPGLAGGWQNYEQYF
TRBV12-3/TRBV12-4 CASSRSGLAGVEQFF
TRBV28 CASSLSEGSSFF
TRBV7-2 CASSSRTVQHF
TRBV6-1 CASSEVGGRQPQHF
TRBV5-6 CASSAGGPGLAGGPHYEQYF
TRBV7-9 CASSLGSLSDF
TRBV7-2 CASSSGILNQPQHF
TRBV6-2/TRBV6-3 CASAPLPFHEQFF
TRBV20-1 CSGYMAGTETQYF
TRBV2 CASTGTGGTEAFF
TRBV10-3 CAISERSSGSQEQFF
TRBV19 CASSRSPVPSYEQYF
TRBV29-1 CSVGFSGQGFQAFF
TRBV4-2 CASSQDHPGSLAKNIQYF
TRBV7-3 CASSPDRDASYEQYF
TRBV2 CASSISLLDIGNEQFF
TRBV11-2 CASSLIGGLADTQYF
TRBV7-8 CASSSRLAGSREQYF
TRBV3-1 CASSPTLGQGNYEQYF
TRBV7-2 CASSLAGTSGRANTQYF
TRBV9 CASSGKESTDTQYF